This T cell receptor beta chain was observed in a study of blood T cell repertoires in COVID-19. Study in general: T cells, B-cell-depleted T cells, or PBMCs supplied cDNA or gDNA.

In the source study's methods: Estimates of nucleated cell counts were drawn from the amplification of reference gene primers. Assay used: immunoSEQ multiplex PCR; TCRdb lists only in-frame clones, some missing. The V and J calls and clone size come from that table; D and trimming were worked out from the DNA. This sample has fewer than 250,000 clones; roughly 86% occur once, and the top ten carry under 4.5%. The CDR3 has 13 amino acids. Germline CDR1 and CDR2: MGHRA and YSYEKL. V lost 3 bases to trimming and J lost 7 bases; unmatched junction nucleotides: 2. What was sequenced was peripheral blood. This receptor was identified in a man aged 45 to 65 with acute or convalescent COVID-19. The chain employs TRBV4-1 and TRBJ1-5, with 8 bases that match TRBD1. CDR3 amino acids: CASSQDRAQPQHF. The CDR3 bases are TGCGCCAGCAGCCAGGACAGGGCGCAGCCCCAGCATTTT.